The clone carrying this TCR beta chain was seen ten or more times. TCR beta CDR3 regions were amplified from RNA. The TCR CDR3 was amplified in a first-round RT-PCR using the HTBI primer set. In TCRdb, the multiplex PCR reads were re-called with MiXCR into one record per CDR3 protein. The table lists more than 500,000 distinct CDR3 sequences, roughly 15% of them singletons. This CDR3 contains 13 residues. In germline, CDR1 is MDHEN, CDR2 SYDVKM. The V and J ends lost 3 bases and 6 bases respectively, with 11 bases between them. The sample comes from a study of T cells in Graves' hyperthyroidism and ophthalmopathy.

V gene TRBV28 combines with J gene TRBJ1-1; no firm D call. This sequence originates from a woman in her 30s with Graves' ophthalmopathy. What was sequenced was blood. As DNA, the CDR3 is TGTGCCAGCAGTTTGGATCCGAGCCCTGAAGCTTTCTTT. Protein product: CASSLDPSPEAFF.